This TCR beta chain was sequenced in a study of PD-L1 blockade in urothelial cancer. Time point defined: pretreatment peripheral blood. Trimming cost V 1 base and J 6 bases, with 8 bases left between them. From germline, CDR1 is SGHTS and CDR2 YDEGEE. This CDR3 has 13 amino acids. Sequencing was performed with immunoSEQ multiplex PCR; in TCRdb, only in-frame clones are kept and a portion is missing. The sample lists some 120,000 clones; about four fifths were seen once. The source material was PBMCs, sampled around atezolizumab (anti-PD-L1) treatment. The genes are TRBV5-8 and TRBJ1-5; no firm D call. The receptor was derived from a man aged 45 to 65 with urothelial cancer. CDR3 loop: CASSLSRSQPQHF. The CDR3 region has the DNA TGTGCCAGCAGCTTGAGCCGGAGTCAGCCCCAGCATTTT. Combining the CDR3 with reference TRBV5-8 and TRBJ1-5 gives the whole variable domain EAGVTQSPTHLIKTRGQQATLRCSPISGHTSVYWYQQALGLGLQFLLWYDEGEERNRGNFPPRFSGRQFPNYSSELNVNALELEDSALYLCASSLSRSQPQHFGDGTRLSIL.